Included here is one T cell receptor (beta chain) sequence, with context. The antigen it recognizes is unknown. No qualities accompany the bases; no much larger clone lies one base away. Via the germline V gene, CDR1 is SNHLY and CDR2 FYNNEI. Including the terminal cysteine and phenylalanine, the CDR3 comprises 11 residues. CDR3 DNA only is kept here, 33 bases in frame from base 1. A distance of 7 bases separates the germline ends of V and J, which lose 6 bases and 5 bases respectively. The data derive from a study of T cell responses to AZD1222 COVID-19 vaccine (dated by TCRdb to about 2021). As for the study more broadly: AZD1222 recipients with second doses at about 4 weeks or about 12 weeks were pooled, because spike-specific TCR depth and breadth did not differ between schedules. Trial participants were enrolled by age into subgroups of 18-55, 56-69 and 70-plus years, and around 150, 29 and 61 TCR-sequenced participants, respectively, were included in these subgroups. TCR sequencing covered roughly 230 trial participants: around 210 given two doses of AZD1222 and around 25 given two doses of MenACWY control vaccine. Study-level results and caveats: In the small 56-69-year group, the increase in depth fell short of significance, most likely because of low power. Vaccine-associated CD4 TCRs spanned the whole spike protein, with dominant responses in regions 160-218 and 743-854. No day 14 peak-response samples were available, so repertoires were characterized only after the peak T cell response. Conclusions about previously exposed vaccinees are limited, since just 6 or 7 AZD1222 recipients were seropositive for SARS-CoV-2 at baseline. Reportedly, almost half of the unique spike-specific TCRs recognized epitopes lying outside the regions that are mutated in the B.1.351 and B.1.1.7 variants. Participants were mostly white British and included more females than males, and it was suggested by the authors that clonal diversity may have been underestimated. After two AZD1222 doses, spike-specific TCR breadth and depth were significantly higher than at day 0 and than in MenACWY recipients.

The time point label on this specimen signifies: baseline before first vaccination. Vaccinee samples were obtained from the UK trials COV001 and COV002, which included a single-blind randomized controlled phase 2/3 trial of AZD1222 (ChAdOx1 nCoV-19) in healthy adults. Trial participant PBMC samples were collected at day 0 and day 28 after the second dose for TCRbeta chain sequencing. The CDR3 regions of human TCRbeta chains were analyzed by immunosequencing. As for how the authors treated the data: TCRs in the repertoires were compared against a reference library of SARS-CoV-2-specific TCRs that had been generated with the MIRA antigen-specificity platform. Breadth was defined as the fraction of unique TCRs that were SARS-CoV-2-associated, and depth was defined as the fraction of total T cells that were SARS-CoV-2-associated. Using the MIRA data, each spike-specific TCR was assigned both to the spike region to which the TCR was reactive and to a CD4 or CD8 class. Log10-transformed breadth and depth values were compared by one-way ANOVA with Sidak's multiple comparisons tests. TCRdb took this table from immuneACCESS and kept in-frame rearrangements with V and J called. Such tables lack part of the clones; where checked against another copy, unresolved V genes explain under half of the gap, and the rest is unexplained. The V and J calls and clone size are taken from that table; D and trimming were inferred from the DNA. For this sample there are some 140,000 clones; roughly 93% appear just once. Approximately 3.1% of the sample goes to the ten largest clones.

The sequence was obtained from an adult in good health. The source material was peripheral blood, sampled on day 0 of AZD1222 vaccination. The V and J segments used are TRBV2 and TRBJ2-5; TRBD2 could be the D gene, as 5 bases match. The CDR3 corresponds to CASSRGETQYF. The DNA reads TGTGCCAGCAGCAGAGGGGAGACCCAGTACTTC.